These 22 T cell receptor beta chains were sequenced from one sample in a study of T cell responses to AZD1222 COVID-19 vaccine (dated by TCRdb to the early 2020s). Receptors were amplified or captured by the immunoSEQ multiplex PCR assay. Imported from immuneACCESS, the table was reduced by TCRdb to in-frame sequences with V and J called. These copies leave out some clones; in studies compared against another copy, an unresolved V gene accounts for under half, and the cause of the remainder is not known. A total of about 61,000 clones appear in this sample, 85% to 90% of them only once. Together, the top ten hold just under 5% of the sample. The label giving this sample's time point can be read as: baseline before first vaccination. Sequenced here: peripheral blood, sampled on day 0 of AZD1222 vaccination. These receptors were taken from an adult in good health.

This rearrangement joins TRBV30 to TRBJ2-4, with D hard to call. The ends were cut back, 4 bases at V and 5 bases at J, with 15 bases in the middle. Germline CDR1 reads GTSNPN; CDR2 reads SVGIG (reference sequence). There are 14 residues in the CDR3. Written as DNA, the CDR3 is TGTGCCTGGACCGGGCCCCTCAGTCAAAACATTCAGTACTTC. This codes for CAWTGPLSQNIQYF.

The chain combines TRBV2 with TRBJ1-1, with D unresolved. The V gene's germline CDR1 is SNHLY and CDR2 FYNNEI. V lost 5 bases to trimming and J lost 8 bases, with 9 bases between them. CDR3 length: 11 amino acids. CDR3 sequence: CASSRGWEAFF. The CDR3 coding sequence is TGTGCCAGCAGTCGGGGTTGGGAAGCTTTCTTT.

The chain combines TRBV2 with TRBJ1-2; D perhaps matches TRBD1 (5 bases). Germline-derived CDR1 and CDR2 are SNHLY and FYNNEI. This CDR3 spans 15 amino acids. Trimming left V 4 bases short and J 2 bases short, with 14 bases between. This chain's CDR3 is CASSVEGSRNYGYTF. CDR3 sequence (DNA): TGTGCCAGCAGTGTCGAGGGGTCGAGGAACTATGGCTACACCTTC.

This clone has just a few counts. The chain joins TRBV2 to TRBJ1-1; 7 bases align to TRBD1. CDR1 and CDR2 from the germline V gene are SNHLY and FYNNEI. V was pared by 7 bases and J by 0 bases, with 5 bases of the junction left unmatched. The CDR3 sequence is 14 residues long. CDR3 bases: TGTGCCAGCACCAAGGGACAGATGAACACTGAAGCTTTCTTT. Translated, it gives CASTKGQMNTEAFF.

The chain employs TRBV6-6 and TRBJ1-6; 8 positions match TRBD1. The trim removed 6 bases at V and 5 bases at J, leaving 6 bases unmatched. CDR1 MNHNY and CDR2 SVGAGI come from the germline V gene (reference sequence). The CDR3 loop spans 15 amino acids. CDR3 loop: CASSRDRGNNSPLHF. CDR3 nucleotides: TGTGCCAGCAGCCGCGACAGGGGTAATAATTCACCCCTCCACTTT.

This clone was seen only once. The V and J genes are TRBV2 and TRBJ1-1; 9 nucleotides match TRBD1. The CDR3 is 12 amino acids. V lost 4 bases, J lost 6 bases, and 0 bases stayed unmatched. In germline, CDR1 is SNHLY, CDR2 FYNNEI. The CDR3 DNA reads as TGTGCCAGCAGTGGGGACAGGGCTGAAGCTTTCTTT. Translating it yields CASSGDRAEAFF.

The chain carries TRBV7-9 and TRBJ1-2; D unclear. The length of the CDR3 is 11 residues. CDR1 and CDR2 from the germline V gene are SEHNR and FQNEAQ (reference sequence). V lost 1 base and J 7 bases, leaving 4 bases between the germline ends. The CDR3 bases are TGTGCCAGCAGCTTAGGGATTGGCTACACCTTC. It translates to CASSLGIGYTF.

V usage is TRBV15 and J usage is TRBJ1-5; the D is unclear. V lost 0 bases to trimming and J lost 6 bases, with 12 bases between them. Germline CDR1 is LNHNV and CDR2 is YYDKDF (reference sequence). The CDR3 is 15 residues long. For the CDR3, the DNA is TGTGCCACCAGCAGAGATCCTGGGAAGAGTCAGCCCCAGCATTTT. Encoded protein: CATSRDPGKSQPQHF.

The chain couples TRBV5-1 to TRBJ2-5; 8 bases map to TRBD1. With 0 bases clipped from V and 5 bases from J, the junction kept 6 bases outside the gene matches. Looked up from germline, CDR1 is SGHRS and CDR2 is YFSETQ. The CDR3 is 15 residues long. In DNA, the CDR3 is TGCGCCAGCAGCTTGGGAGCAGGGGGCCACGAGACCCAGTACTTC. Its translation: CASSLGAGGHETQYF.

This chain uses TRBV11-1 with TRBJ1-6; D unresolved. Germline lookup yields CDR1 SGHAT and CDR2 FQDESV (reference sequence). The V gene lost 2 bases and the J gene lost 8 bases, with 7 bases spanning the gap. The CDR3 runs 13 residues. CDR3 residues: CASSLNTDSPLHF. CDR3 nucleotides: TGTGCCAGCAGCTTAAATACGGATTCACCCCTCCACTTT.

This chain joins TRBV29-1 and TRBJ2-1, with TRBD2 matching 12 bases. Germline values: CDR1 SQVTM, CDR2 ANQGSEA. V dropped 7 bases and J dropped 11; count of bases not matched to a gene: 15. This CDR3 is built from 15 residues. The CDR3 DNA sequence: TGCAGCGCCTCCGGACTAGCGGGGAGAACAATGAAGCAGTTCTTC. Protein sequence: CSASGLAGRTMKQFF.

V gene TRBV29-1 combines with J gene TRBJ2-3, with D possibly being TRBD2 (6 bases). Trimming removed 2 bases at V and 4 bases at J, with 13 bases between. The CDR3 is 14 residues long. Germline V gives CDR1 SQVTM, CDR2 ANQGSEA. The CDR3 DNA reads TGCAGCGTTGAACCGGGACTCGCCTCAGATACGCAGTATTTT. Translating gives CSVEPGLASDTQYF.

This clone was recorded a few times. The gene calls are TRBV5-1 and TRBJ2-7; D is uncertain. The CDR3 has 12 amino acids. The germline V gene has CDR1 SGHRS and CDR2 YFSETQ. V was clipped by 0 bases and J by 3 bases, with 4 bases between them. CDR3 sequence (DNA): TGCGCCAGCAGCTTGGACCGCTACGAGCAGTACTTC. Its protein product is CASSLDRYEQYF.

The V and J genes are TRBV5-4 and TRBJ1-5; TRBD1 agrees at 9 bases. The CDR3 contains 14 residues. Trimming cost V 3 bases and J 4 bases; bases outside gene matches: 2. In germline, CDR1 is SGHNT, CDR2 YYREEE (reference sequence). This chain's CDR3 is CASSSGTGNQPQHF. CDR3 coding DNA: TGTGCCAGCAGCTCCGGGACAGGGAATCAGCCCCAGCATTTT. Variable domain in full (rest from reference TRBV5-4 and TRBJ1-5): ETGVTQSPTHLIKTRGQQVTLRCSSQSGHNTVSWYQQALGQGPQFIFQYYREEENGRGNFPPRFSGLQFPNYSSELNVNALELDDSALYLCASSSGTGNQPQHFGDGTRLSIL.

This clone came up once. DNA for the CDR3: TGTGCCAGCAGCTTAAGTCGTGGCCTCACTGAAGCTTTCTTT. Residues: CASSLSRGLTEAFF. V is TRBV11-1 and J is TRBJ1-1, with D hard to call. Trimming took 2 bases from V and 4 from J, leaving 11 bases between them. The germline V gene has CDR1 SGHAT and CDR2 FQDESV (reference sequence). This CDR3 has 14 residues.

The chain's CDR3 is CASSASASSYNEQFF. The CDR3, as DNA: TGTGCCAGCAGCGCTAGCGCCAGCTCCTACAATGAGCAGTTCTTC. The chain uses TRBV7-3 and TRBJ2-1, with D possibly being TRBD2 (6 bases). Trimming removed 5 bases at V and 0 bases at J, with 11 bases between. Germline V CDR1 and CDR2: SGHTA, FQGTGA. The CDR3 consists of 15 residues.

This sequence joins TRBV2 and TRBJ2-7; maybe TRBD1 (6 bases). Germline V gene data show CDR1 as SNHLY and CDR2 as FYNNEI. V lost 9 bases and J 3 bases, leaving 15 bases between the germline ends. This CDR3 comprises 13 residues. CDR3 in DNA: TGTGCCAGTGGGGCACAGGGAATCTACGAGCAGTACTTC. Encoded protein: CASGAQGIYEQYF.

CDR3 loop: CASSQEWGGHLSNQPQHF. The CDR3 nucleotides read TGCGCCAGCAGCCAAGAATGGGGGGGGCATTTGAGCAATCAGCCCCAGCATTTT. This chain connects TRBV4-1 to TRBJ1-5; D is possibly TRBD1 (6 bases). Germline V CDR1 and CDR2: MGHRA, YSYEKL. The CDR3 runs to 18 residues. The V end was cut by 0 bases, the J end by 1 base, with 16 bases between.

The V and J genes are TRBV7-8 and TRBJ1-5; TRBD1 aligns across 7 bases. The CDR3 has 15 residues. Germline V gene data show CDR1 as SGHVS and CDR2 as FQNEAQ. Unmatched junction bases numbered 15, after V lost 5 bases and J lost 11 bases. The CDR3 sequence: CASSIRQGGRGAQHF. The CDR3 coding sequence is TGTGCCAGCAGCATCAGACAGGGTGGGAGAGGGGCCCAGCATTTT.

The chain carries TRBV5-1 and TRBJ2-1, with 10 nucleotides matching TRBD2. V lost 4 bases to trimming and J lost 4 bases; unmatched junction nucleotides: 11. The CDR3 consists of 17 residues. Germline assignment: CDR1 SGHRS and CDR2 YFSETQ. CDR3 region: CASSAASLAGVYNEQFF. The CDR3 nucleotides are TGCGCCAGCAGCGCCGCTTCTCTAGCGGGGGTTTACAATGAGCAGTTCTTC. Full variable domain (missing parts from reference TRBV5-1 and TRBJ2-1): KAGVTQTPRYLIKTRGQQVTLSCSPISGHRSVSWYQQTPGQGLQFLFEYFSETQRNKGNFPGRFSGRQFSNSRSEMNVSTLELGDSALYLCASSAASLAGVYNEQFFGPGTRLTVL.

The gene calls are TRBV5-1 and TRBJ1-1; 7 bases agree with TRBD1. The V segment lost 4 bases and the J segment 0 bases; nucleotides outside the gene matches: 3. This CDR3 has 14 residues. The germline gives CDR1 SGHRS, CDR2 YFSETQ. The CDR3 sequence: CASSPGQVNTEAFF. The CDR3 coding sequence is TGCGCCAGCAGCCCCGGACAGGTGAACACTGAAGCTTTCTTT.

The gene calls are TRBV29-1 and TRBJ2-1; 9 nucleotides agree with TRBD1. Germline V gene data show CDR1 as SQVTM and CDR2 as ANQGSEA. The CDR3 is 14 amino acids. V shed 1 base, J shed 6 bases, and the junction held 4 bases outside the gene matches. The CDR3: CSVEGRDRVNEQFF. DNA for the CDR3: TGCAGCGTTGAAGGGCGGGACAGGGTCAATGAGCAGTTCTTC.